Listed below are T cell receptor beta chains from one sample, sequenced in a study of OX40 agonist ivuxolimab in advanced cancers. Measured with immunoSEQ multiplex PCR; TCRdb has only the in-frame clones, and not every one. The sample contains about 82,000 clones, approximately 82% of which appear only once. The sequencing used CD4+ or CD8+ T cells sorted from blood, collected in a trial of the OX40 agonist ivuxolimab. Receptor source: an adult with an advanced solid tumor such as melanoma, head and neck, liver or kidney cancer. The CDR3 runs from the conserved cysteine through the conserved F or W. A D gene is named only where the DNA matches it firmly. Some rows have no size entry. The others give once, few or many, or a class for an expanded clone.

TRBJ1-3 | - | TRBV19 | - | CASSMWQQIPGNTIYF | TGTGCCAGTAGTATGTGGCAGCAGATACCTGGAAACACCATATATTTT
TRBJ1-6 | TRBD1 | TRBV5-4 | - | CASSSNRGGSYNSPLHF | TGTGCCAGCAGCTCAAACAGGGGAGGCTCCTATAATTCACCCCTCCACTTT
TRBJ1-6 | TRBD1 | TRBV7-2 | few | CASGTWDRGNSPLHF | TGTGCCAGCGGGACTTGGGACAGGGGTAATTCACCCCTCCACTTT
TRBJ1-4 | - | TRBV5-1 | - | CASSLAGGETVYNEKLFF | TGCGCCAGCAGCTTGGCGGGGGGAGAAACCGTTTATAATGAAAAACTGTTTTTT
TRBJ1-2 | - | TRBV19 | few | CASSIRFTDLYGYTF | TGTGCCAGTAGTATAAGATTTACAGACTTATATGGCTACACCTTC
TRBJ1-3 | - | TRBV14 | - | CASSQDLPSSGNTIYF | TGTGCCAGCAGCCAAGATCTCCCGAGCTCTGGAAACACCATATATTTT
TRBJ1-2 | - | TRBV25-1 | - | CASTPGGRDYGYTF | TGTGCCAGCACCCCAGGCGGCAGGGACTATGGCTACACCTTC
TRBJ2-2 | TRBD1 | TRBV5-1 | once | CASSPGQATTGELFF | TGCGCCAGCAGCCCGGGACAGGCGACCACCGGGGAGCTGTTTTTT
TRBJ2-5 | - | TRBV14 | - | CASSTLGALQETQYF | TGTGCCAGCAGTACCCTTGGGGCCCTCCAAGAGACCCAGTACTTC
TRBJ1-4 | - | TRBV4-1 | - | CASSIGRDKGIKLFF | TGCGCCAGCAGCATTGGACGGGACAAGGGTATAAAACTGTTTTTT
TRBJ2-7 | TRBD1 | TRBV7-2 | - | CASSLGSQGPLSYEQYF | TGTGCCAGCAGCTTAGGTTCACAGGGGCCCCTCTCCTACGAGCAGTACTTC
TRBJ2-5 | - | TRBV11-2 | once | CASRSSEGTQYF | TGTGCCAGCAGGAGCTCTGAGGGGACCCAGTACTTC
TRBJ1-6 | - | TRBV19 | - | CASSIRRGGNSPLHF | TGTGCCAGTAGTATTAGGAGGGGAGGGAATTCACCCCTCCACTTT
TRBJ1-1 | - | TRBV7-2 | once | CASSASAQGTEAFF | TGTGCCAGCAGCGCCAGCGCACAGGGCACTGAAGCTTTCTTT
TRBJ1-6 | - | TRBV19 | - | CASKYVQGNSPLHF | TGTGCCAGCAAATACGTGCAGGGTAATTCACCCCTCCACTTT
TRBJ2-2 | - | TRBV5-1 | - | CASSLALEGELFF | TGCGCCAGCAGCTTGGCCCTAGAGGGGGAGCTGTTTTTT
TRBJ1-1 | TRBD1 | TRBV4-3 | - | CASSQWTGGRKNTEAFF | TGCGCCAGCAGCCAGTGGACAGGGGGCCGGAAGAACACTGAAGCTTTCTTT
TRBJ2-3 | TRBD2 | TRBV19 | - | CASTTRVFGAGLDTQYF | TGTGCCAGTACCACCCGGGTTTTCGGAGCGGGGCTAGATACGCAGTATTTT
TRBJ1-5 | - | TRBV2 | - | CASRKSPGNQPQHF | TGTGCCAGCAGGAAGTCGCCGGGCAATCAGCCCCAGCATTTT
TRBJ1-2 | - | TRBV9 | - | CASSQDGGYTF | TGTGCCAGCAGTCAAGATGGTGGCTACACCTTC
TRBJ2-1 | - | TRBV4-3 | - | CASGRQVTYNEQFF | TGCGCCAGCGGCAGACAGGTGACCTACAATGAGCAGTTCTTC
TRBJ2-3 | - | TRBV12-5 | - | CASGLDGYTDTQYF | TGTGCTAGTGGTCTGGACGGATACACAGATACGCAGTATTTT
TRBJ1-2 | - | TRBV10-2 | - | CASGDSRNYGYTF | TGCGCCAGCGGGGACTCCCGTAACTATGGCTACACCTTC
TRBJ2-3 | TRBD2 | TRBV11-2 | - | CASSPRTSGGARADTQYF | TGTGCCAGCAGCCCCCGGACTAGCGGGGGGGCCCGTGCAGATACGCAGTATTTT
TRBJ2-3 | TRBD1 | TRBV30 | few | CAFRARGRGDTQYF | TGTGCCTTCCGGGCCAGGGGGCGCGGGGATACGCAGTATTTT
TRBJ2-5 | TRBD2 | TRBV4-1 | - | CASSQDRTSGQETQYF | TGCGCCAGCAGCCAAGACAGGACTAGCGGACAAGAGACCCAGTACTTC
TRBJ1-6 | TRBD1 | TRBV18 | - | CASSQGQGSYNSPLHF | TGTGCCAGCTCTCAGGGACAGGGCTCATATAATTCACCCCTCCACTTT
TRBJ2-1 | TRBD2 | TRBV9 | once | CASSVGSAGGLNEQFF | TGTGCCAGCAGCGTAGGCTCGGCGGGGGGGCTCAATGAGCAGTTCTTC
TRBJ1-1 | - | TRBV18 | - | CASSPPSMNTEAFF | TGTGCCAGCTCACCGCCCAGCATGAACACTGAAGCTTTCTTT
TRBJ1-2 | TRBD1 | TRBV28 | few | CASSLGTGASGYTF | TGTGCCAGCAGTTTAGGGACAGGGGCGTCGGGCTACACCTTC
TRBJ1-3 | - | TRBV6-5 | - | CASSYGRGGGNTIYF | TGTGCCAGCAGTTACGGAAGGGGAGGTGGAAACACCATATATTTT
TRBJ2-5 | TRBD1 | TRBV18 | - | CASSPPRQGAMETQYF | TGTGCCAGCTCACCACCGCGGCAGGGGGCTATGGAGACCCAGTACTTC
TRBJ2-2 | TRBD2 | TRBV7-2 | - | CASRFPGGASGELFF | TGTGCCAGCAGGTTCCCGGGGGGAGCCTCCGGGGAGCTGTTTTTT
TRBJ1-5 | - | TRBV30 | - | CAWSVPGTEIKPQHF | TGTGCCTGGAGTGTACCCGGGACCGAGATCAAGCCCCAGCATTTT
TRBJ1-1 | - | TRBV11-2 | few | CASSLDEPPKAFF | TGTGCCAGCAGCTTAGATGAGCCCCCTAAGGCTTTCTTT
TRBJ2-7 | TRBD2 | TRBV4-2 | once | CASSNLAGGFSYEQYF | TGTGCCAGCAGCAACCTAGCGGGGGGATTTTCCTACGAGCAGTACTTC
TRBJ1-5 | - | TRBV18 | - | CASSLQDGPQHF | TGTGCCAGCTCACTGCAAGACGGCCCCCAGCATTTT
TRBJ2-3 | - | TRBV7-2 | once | CASSLVGRSTDTQYF | TGTGCCAGCAGCTTAGTGGGCAGGAGTACAGATACGCAGTATTTT
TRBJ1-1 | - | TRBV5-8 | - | CASSLGTALGEAFF | TGTGCCAGCAGCTTAGGGACGGCCCTTGGAGAAGCTTTCTTT
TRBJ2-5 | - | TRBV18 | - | CASSAYDTTQGETQYF | TGTGCCAGCTCAGCGTACGACACTACCCAGGGGGAGACCCAGTACTTC
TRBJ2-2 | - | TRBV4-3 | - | CASSQVEVRVVKNTGELFF | TGCGCCAGCAGCCAAGTAGAGGTCAGGGTAGTGAAGAACACCGGGGAGCTGTTTTTT
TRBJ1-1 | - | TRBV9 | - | CASSPRGAGNTEAFF | TGTGCCAGCAGCCCACGAGGGGCAGGGAACACTGAAGCTTTCTTT
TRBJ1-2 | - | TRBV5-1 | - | CASSSGQTPNYGYTF | TGCGCCAGCAGCTCGGGACAAACACCTAACTATGGCTACACCTTC
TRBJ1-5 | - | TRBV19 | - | CASSIERTPNQPQHF | TGTGCCAGTAGTATCGAAAGGACGCCGAATCAGCCCCAGCATTTT